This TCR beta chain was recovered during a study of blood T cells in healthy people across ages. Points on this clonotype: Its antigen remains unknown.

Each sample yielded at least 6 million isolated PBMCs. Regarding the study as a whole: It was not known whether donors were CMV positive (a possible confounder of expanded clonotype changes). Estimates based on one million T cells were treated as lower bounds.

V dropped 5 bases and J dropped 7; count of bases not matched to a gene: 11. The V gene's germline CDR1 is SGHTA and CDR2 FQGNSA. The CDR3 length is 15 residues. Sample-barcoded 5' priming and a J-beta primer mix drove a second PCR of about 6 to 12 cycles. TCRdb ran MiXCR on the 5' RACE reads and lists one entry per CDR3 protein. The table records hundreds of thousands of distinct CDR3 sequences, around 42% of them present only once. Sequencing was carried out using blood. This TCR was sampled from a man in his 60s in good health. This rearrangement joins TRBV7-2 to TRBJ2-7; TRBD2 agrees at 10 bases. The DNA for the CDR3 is TGTGCCAGCAGCCCCAAAGCGGGGGGGCCTCGGGAGCAGTACTTC. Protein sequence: CASSPKAGGPREQYF.